The 26 T cell receptor beta chains listed next were all sequenced from one sample in a study of identical twins. TCRdb called the 5' RACE reads again in MiXCR, with one record for every CDR3 protein. The sample holds more than 650,000 distinct CDR3 sequences, approximately 6% seen once. Sequences were obtained from naive T cells sorted from blood. The receptors were sampled from a man aged 18 to 30 in good health.

CDR3: CASSRGQSVQYF. In DNA, the CDR3 is TGTGCCAGCAGCCGGGGACAGTCAGTACAGTACTTC. The chain recombines TRBV7-2 with TRBJ2-7; 7 positions match TRBD1. Germline trimming cut 5 bases from V and 10 bases from J; bases unmatched to any gene: 8. The V gene's germline CDR1 is SGHTA and CDR2 FQGNSA. The CDR3 extends over 12 amino acids.

This clonotype came up many times. This chain connects TRBV5-1 to TRBJ1-6; D call uncertain. This CDR3 is built from 17 residues. Germline V CDR1 and CDR2: SGHRS, YFSETQ. Trimming stripped 4 bases from V and 7 bases from J, with 21 bases between. The DNA of the CDR3 is TGCGCCAGCAGCCTGAGCCTACAATCAGTAGACAATTCACCCCTCCACTTT. The encoded protein is CASSLSLQSVDNSPLHF.

This clonotype was seen at least ten times. The chain employs TRBV7-8 and TRBJ2-1; D is possibly TRBD2 (6 bases). CDR1 and CDR2 from the germline V gene are SGHVS and FQNEAQ. V lost 4 bases, J lost 5 bases, and 12 bases lay in between. This CDR3 region has 14 residues. CDR3 loop: CASSSGTVNNEQFF. The CDR3 region has the DNA TGTGCCAGCAGCTCCGGGACTGTCAACAATGAGCAGTTCTTC.

This clonotype appeared many times. The CDR3, as DNA: TGTGCCAGCGGAGGGGGACAGGGGTTCGGTGAGCAGTTCTTC. Translating gives CASGGGQGFGEQFF. J is TRBJ2-1 and V is TRBV7-3; 10 positions agree with TRBD1. Trimming cost V 8 bases and J 9 bases; bases outside gene matches: 10. The length of the CDR3 is 14 residues. In germline, CDR1 is SGHTA, CDR2 FQGTGA.

This rearrangement joins TRBV10-3 to TRBJ2-2, with 9 bases lining up with TRBD2. Losses at the gene ends were 7 bases for V and 4 bases for J; bases not matched to a gene: 4. CDR1 is ENHRY and CDR2 is SYGVKD in the germline V gene. This CDR3 has 14 amino acids. CDR3 DNA sequence: TGTGCCATCATGCGGGAGGGTATCACCGGGGAGCTGTTTTTT. It encodes CAIMREGITGELFF.

This clonotype was recorded a few times. CDR3 protein: CATSDHRPLDSNQPQHF. The CDR3 DNA follows: TGTGCCACCAGTGATCATCGGCCTTTGGACAGTAATCAGCCCCAGCATTTT. This chain uses TRBV24-1 with TRBJ1-5, with D possibly matching TRBD1 (6 bases). The CDR3 extends over 17 amino acids. Deletions cut 3 bases from V and 4 bases from J, with 18 bases between. CDR1 is KGHDR and CDR2 is SFDVKD in the germline V gene.

Many counts were recorded for this clonotype. The chain couples TRBV4-2 to TRBJ2-5; 8 positions match TRBD1. Germline CDR1 LGHNA, CDR2 YNFKEQ. This CDR3 comprises 15 residues. Losses at the gene ends were 1 base for V and 5 bases for J; bases not matched to a gene: 6. The DNA of the CDR3 is TGTGCCAGCAGCCAAGGGGCAGGGGGCGCTGAGACCCAGTACTTC. It encodes CASSQGAGGAETQYF.

The table lists this clonotype with a few counts. The CDR3 DNA sequence: TGTGCCAGCAGTTTACAGGGGTCGGGTTACGAGCAGTACTTC. It codes for CASSLQGSGYEQYF. The V and J genes are TRBV12-3 or TRBV12-4 and TRBJ2-7; D is possibly TRBD1 (6 bases). The length of the CDR3 is 14 residues. V was cut by 2 bases and J by 4 bases, with 12 bases left in between.

This clonotype was seen only a few times. The chain recombines TRBV5-1 with TRBJ2-6; TRBD1 agrees at 8 bases. CDR1 and CDR2 from the germline V gene are SGHRS and YFSETQ. Losses at the gene ends were 2 bases for V and 1 base for J; bases not matched to a gene: 11. The CDR3 spans 19 residues. Here the CDR3 reads CASSFISGGTSSGANVLTF. The CDR3 coding sequence is TGCGCCAGCAGCTTTATTTCAGGGGGCACCTCATCTGGGGCCAACGTCCTGACTTTC.

In its sample, this clonotype was seen a few times. The rearrangement links TRBV19 to TRBJ2-7; 7 positions match TRBD2. V was clipped by 4 bases and J by 7 bases; unmatched bases: 10. This CDR3 is 14 amino acids long. Germline V CDR1 and CDR2: LNHDA, SQIVND (reference sequence). This CDR3 is CASSTLAVKLEQYF. The CDR3 nucleotides are TGTGCCAGTAGTACTCTAGCGGTCAAATTGGAGCAGTACTTC.

Ten or more counts support this clonotype. The chain recombines TRBV20-1 with TRBJ1-5; D perhaps matches TRBD1 (5 bases). Per germline, CDR1 DFQATT and CDR2 SNEGSKA (reference sequence). Trimming took off 5 bases at V and 2 bases at J, with 13 bases between the two ends. This CDR3 spans 14 amino acids. The CDR3 loop reads CSAADRDGNQPQHF. The CDR3 DNA follows: TGCAGTGCTGCCGACCGGGACGGCAATCAGCCCCAGCATTTT.

This clonotype was observed many times. The chain couples TRBV5-6 to TRBJ1-3; D is undetermined. The germline V and J ends were trimmed by 0 bases and 0 bases, with 7 bases remaining between them. The length of the CDR3 is 15 residues. CDR1 and CDR2 from the germline V gene are SGHDT and YYEEEE. CDR3 DNA: TGTGCCAGCAGCTTGGGCGCGAACTCTGGAAACACCATATATTTT. Translating gives CASSLGANSGNTIYF.

This clonotype was found many times. V usage is TRBV28 and J usage is TRBJ2-7, with no clear D. This CDR3 has 11 residues. CDR1 MDHEN and CDR2 SYDVKM come from the germline V gene. V was trimmed by 4 bases and J by 6 bases, leaving 7 bases between them. The CDR3 is CASSWLLEQYF. CDR3 in DNA: TGTGCCAGCAGTTGGCTACTCGAGCAGTACTTC.

Concerning this clonotype: It may be a read error: a sequence one base away is much more abundant. This chain uses TRBV12-3 or TRBV12-4 with TRBJ2-7; 9 bases map to TRBD1. This CDR3 has 14 residues. DNA for the CDR3: TGTGTCAGCACCGCGGACAGGGGTGCCTACGAGCAGTACTTC. Its protein product is CVSTADRGAYEQYF.

This clonotype was found many times. The chain uses TRBV20-1 and TRBJ1-6; D is undetermined. The CDR3 has 16 residues. CDR1 and CDR2 (germline): DFQATT, SNEGSKA (reference sequence). V was cut by 6 bases and J by 0 bases, with 15 bases left in between. CDR3 DNA sequence: TGCAGTGCCCCTGACCGCCGGAGCTCCTATAATTCACCCCTCCACTTT. This sequence encodes CSAPDRRSSYNSPLHF.

This clonotype was detected ten times or more. The J gene is TRBJ2-1, the V gene TRBV7-9, with D unclear. Trimming stripped 5 bases from V and 2 bases from J, with 16 bases between. The length of the CDR3 is 16 residues. CDR1 SEHNR and CDR2 FQNEAQ come from the germline V gene (reference sequence). The CDR3 reads CASSLTLNGAYNEQFF. DNA of the CDR3: TGTGCCAGCAGCCTAACCTTGAATGGGGCCTACAATGAGCAGTTCTTC.

Ten or more counts support this clonotype. J is TRBJ1-1 and V is TRBV20-1, with D unresolved. The V and J ends lost 1 base and 1 base respectively, with 13 bases between them. CDR3 length equals 15 residues. CDR1 and CDR2 from the germline V gene are DFQATT and SNEGSKA (reference sequence). The CDR3 spells CSARVVGRWNTEAFF. The CDR3 DNA reads TGCAGTGCTAGAGTCGTGGGTAGATGGAACACTGAAGCTTTCTTT.

This clonotype was seen a few times. This rearrangement joins TRBV21-1 to TRBJ2-3. TRBV21-1 is reported as a pseudogene. The CDR3 sequence is 15 residues long. The CDR3 here is CASSKATRDGDTQYF. The DNA for the CDR3 is TGTGCCAGCAGCAAAGCAACGAGAGATGGGGATACGCAGTATTTT.

The table lists this clonotype with many counts. V is TRBV20-1 and J is TRBJ2-1, with 7 bases identical to TRBD2. With V trimmed by 3 bases and J by 7 bases, 9 bases remained unmatched. This CDR3 has 14 residues. Germline CDR1 DFQATT, CDR2 SNEGSKA (reference sequence). The CDR3: CSASGGTFGNEQFF. The DNA for the CDR3 is TGCAGTGCTAGCGGGGGGACTTTCGGGAATGAGCAGTTCTTC.

This clonotype was seen at least ten times. The chain uses TRBV20-1 and TRBJ2-1; 8 bases agree with TRBD2. The CDR3 extends over 13 amino acids. Germline V CDR1 and CDR2: DFQATT, SNEGSKA (reference sequence). V lost 3 bases and J lost 5; bases outside the gene matches: 3. The CDR3 DNA is TGCAGTGCTAGCGGGGGGGGAGACAATGAGCAGTTCTTC. This gives the protein CSASGGGDNEQFF.

V gene TRBV28 combines with J gene TRBJ2-1; D might be TRBD1 (6 bases). The germline V gene encodes CDR1 MDHEN and CDR2 SYDVKM. This CDR3 has 14 residues. V lost 7 bases and J 4 bases, leaving 14 bases between the germline ends. CDR3 sequence (DNA): TGTGCCAGCACTCTAGGGGACACATACAATGAGCAGTTCTTC. Protein product: CASTLGDTYNEQFF.

The gene calls are TRBV29-1 and TRBJ2-2, with a tentative D call TRBD1 (5 bases). The CDR3 is 13 residues long. The germline CDR1 and CDR2 sequences are SQVTM and ANQGSEA. V shed 6 bases and J shed 4 bases, with 12 bases lying between them. CDR3: CSVPRGSTGELFF. The CDR3 DNA reads as TGCAGCGTGCCAAGGGGTTCCACCGGGGAGCTGTTTTTT.

The chain links TRBV11-2 to TRBJ2-7, with TRBD1 matching over 8 bases. The V gene end was trimmed by 1 base and the J gene end by 7 bases; junction bases not matched to a gene: 9. Germline CDR1 and CDR2: SGHAT and FQNNGV. The CDR3 is made up of 15 amino acids. This CDR3 reads CASSLGAGQGSEQYV. The CDR3 bases are TGTGCCAGCAGCTTAGGGGCAGGACAGGGATCGGAGCAGTACGTC.

The genes are TRBV6-1 and TRBJ2-5; TRBD2 matches at 13 bases. With V trimmed by 6 bases and J by 2 bases, 9 bases remained unmatched. The CDR3 totals 17 residues. The germline V gene encodes CDR1 MNHNS and CDR2 SASEGT. The CDR3, as DNA: TGTGCCAGCAGCCCCCCGGGACTAGCGGGACCACAAGAGACCCAGTACTTC. The encoded protein is CASSPPGLAGPQETQYF.

This clonotype showed up many times. V gene TRBV12-3 or TRBV12-4 combines with J gene TRBJ1-2; D unresolved. Trimming shortened V by 2 bases and J by 2 bases, and 9 bases separated the two germline ends. The CDR3 loop spans 14 amino acids. The CDR3 protein is CASSLLGINYGYTF. The CDR3 DNA reads as TGTGCCAGCAGTTTATTGGGGATCAACTATGGCTACACCTTC.

This rearrangement joins TRBV29-1 to TRBJ2-7; a possible D gene is TRBD1 (6 bases). Trimming stripped 7 bases from V and 6 bases from J, with 19 bases between. The CDR3 is 13 residues long. Germline CDR1 is SQVTM and CDR2 is ANQGSEA. CDR3 sequence reads: CSALSKTGLEQYF. In DNA, the CDR3 is TGCAGCGCTCTAAGCAAAACAGGGCTCGAGCAGTACTTC.